These T cell receptor beta chains were read from a single sample in a study of response to subunit inactivated influenza vaccine. TCRdb reprocessed the RT-PCR reads via MiXCR and lists one record per CDR3 protein. The sample records a few hundred thousand distinct CDR3 sequences, roughly 20% being singletons. The sequenced sample was PBMCs from blood, obtained about 20 months after vaccination. All receptors derive from a man in his fifties or sixties who received an inactivated influenza vaccine. Each CDR3 is given with its conserved first and last residue. D genes are given only for firm matches. Some rows have no size entry. The others give once, few or many, or a class for an expanded clone.

clone_size: .; v_call: TRBV6-2/TRBV6-3; j_call: TRBJ2-7; d_call: .; cdr3_aa: CASSFRSYEQYF; cdr3_nt: TGTGCCAGCAGTTTCAGGTCCTACGAGCAGTACTTC
clone_size: .; v_call: TRBV10-3; j_call: TRBJ2-1; d_call: .; cdr3_aa: CAIRTLGNEQFF; cdr3_nt: TGTGCCATCAGGACTCTCGGCAATGAGCAGTTCTTC
clone_size: .; v_call: TRBV30; j_call: TRBJ1-4; d_call: TRBD1; cdr3_aa: CAWGSGTGGEKLFF; cdr3_nt: TGTGCCTGGGGCTCCGGGACAGGGGGTGAAAAACTGTTTTTT
clone_size: .; v_call: TRBV12-3/TRBV12-4; j_call: TRBJ1-1; d_call: .; cdr3_aa: CASSPRDRTMNTEAFF; cdr3_nt: TGTGCCAGCAGTCCGCGGGACCGAACAATGAACACTGAAGCTTTCTTT
clone_size: .; v_call: TRBV4-3; j_call: TRBJ2-1; d_call: .; cdr3_aa: CASSQASPSRLGSYNEQFF; cdr3_nt: TGCGCCAGCAGCCAAGCTTCCCCCTCAAGGCTAGGCTCCTACAATGAGCAGTTCTTC
clone_size: few; v_call: TRBV20-1; j_call: TRBJ2-7; d_call: .; cdr3_aa: CSAPKWARILDYEQYF; cdr3_nt: TGCAGTGCCCCAAAATGGGCGAGGATTTTAGACTACGAGCAGTACTTC
clone_size: .; v_call: TRBV18; j_call: TRBJ1-2; d_call: .; cdr3_aa: CASSPLPALNNYGYTF; cdr3_nt: TGTGCCAGCTCACCACTGCCAGCCCTCAATAACTATGGCTACACCTTC
clone_size: few; v_call: TRBV2; j_call: TRBJ1-4; d_call: .; cdr3_aa: CASSEMGGFFGQLFF; cdr3_nt: TGTGCCAGCAGTGAAATGGGGGGCTTTTTTGGACAACTGTTTTTT
clone_size: .; v_call: TRBV6-1; j_call: TRBJ2-7; d_call: .; cdr3_aa: CASSEIQAYEQYF; cdr3_nt: TGTGCCAGCAGTGAAATTCAAGCCTACGAGCAGTACTTC
clone_size: .; v_call: TRBV12-3/TRBV12-4; j_call: TRBJ2-2; d_call: TRBD2; cdr3_aa: CASSLAGATGELFF; cdr3_nt: TGTGCCAGCAGTCTAGCGGGAGCCACCGGGGAGTTGTTTTTT
clone_size: .; v_call: TRBV20-1; j_call: TRBJ1-1; d_call: .; cdr3_aa: CRGLNTEAFF; cdr3_nt: TGCAGGGGCTTGAACACTGAAGCTTTCTTT
clone_size: .; v_call: TRBV28; j_call: TRBJ2-1; d_call: .; cdr3_aa: CASSFGTNMGNEQFF; cdr3_nt: TGTGCCAGCAGTTTTGGGACAAACATGGGGAATGAGCAGTTCTTC
clone_size: many; v_call: TRBV6-5; j_call: TRBJ1-5; d_call: .; cdr3_aa: CASSYSRQGQPQHF; cdr3_nt: TGTGCCAGCAGTTACTCGAGGCAGGGCCAGCCCCAGCATTTT
clone_size: .; v_call: TRBV7-9; j_call: TRBJ1-2; d_call: TRBD1; cdr3_aa: CASSSKPGQGISYGYTF; cdr3_nt: TGTGCCAGCAGCTCGAAGCCGGGACAGGGGATTTCCTATGGCTACACCTTC
clone_size: few; v_call: TRBV11-2; j_call: TRBJ2-1; d_call: .; cdr3_aa: CASSPNRPRHGEQFF; cdr3_nt: TGTGCCAGCAGCCCCAACCGACCGAGACATGGTGAGCAGTTCTTC
clone_size: .; v_call: TRBV27; j_call: TRBJ2-1; d_call: .; cdr3_aa: CASSFWGMSDEQFF; cdr3_nt: TGTGCCAGCAGTTTTTGGGGAATGAGTGATGAGCAGTTCTTC
clone_size: .; v_call: TRBV12-3/TRBV12-4; j_call: TRBJ1-5; d_call: .; cdr3_aa: CASSLLEVGQPQHF; cdr3_nt: TGTGCCAGCAGTTTACTTGAGGTCGGTCAGCCCCAGCATTTT
clone_size: .; v_call: TRBV15; j_call: TRBJ2-1; d_call: .; cdr3_aa: CATSFGGTSYNEQFF; cdr3_nt: TGTGCCACCAGCTTTGGGGGGACTTCGTACAATGAGCAGTTCTTC
clone_size: few; v_call: TRBV20-1; j_call: TRBJ1-5; d_call: .; cdr3_aa: CSVPTPGVSNQPQHF; cdr3_nt: TGCAGTGTTCCGACCCCAGGGGTTAGCAATCAGCCCCAGCATTTT
clone_size: .; v_call: TRBV7-2; j_call: TRBJ1-3; d_call: .; cdr3_aa: CASSLGSGLSGNTIYF; cdr3_nt: TGTGCCAGCAGCTTAGGGTCCGGACTCTCTGGAAACACCATATATTTT
clone_size: few; v_call: TRBV29-1; j_call: TRBJ2-2; d_call: TRBD1; cdr3_aa: CSVGTGNTGELFF; cdr3_nt: TGCAGCGTTGGGACAGGGAATACCGGGGAGCTGTTTTTT
clone_size: .; v_call: TRBV9; j_call: TRBJ2-2; d_call: .; cdr3_aa: CASSQQGRGELFF; cdr3_nt: TGTGCCAGCAGCCAGCAGGGGAGGGGGGAGCTGTTTTTT
clone_size: .; v_call: TRBV29-1; j_call: TRBJ1-1; d_call: .; cdr3_aa: CSVAPTGDTEAFF; cdr3_nt: TGCAGCGTTGCCCCCACCGGGGACACTGAAGCTTTCTTT
clone_size: .; v_call: TRBV15; j_call: TRBJ2-7; d_call: TRBD2; cdr3_aa: CATSRGGRTYEQYF; cdr3_nt: TGTGCCACCAGCAGAGGCGGGAGAACCTACGAGCAGTACTTC
clone_size: few; v_call: TRBV12-3/TRBV12-4; j_call: TRBJ2-7; d_call: .; cdr3_aa: CASSLAGLSYEQYF; cdr3_nt: TGTGCCAGCAGTTTAGCGGGGTTATCGTACGAGCAGTACTTC
clone_size: few; v_call: TRBV4-3; j_call: TRBJ2-1; d_call: .; cdr3_aa: CASTSLVGGTYNEQFF; cdr3_nt: TGCGCCAGCACATCCTTGGTTGGAGGTACCTACAATGAGCAGTTCTTC
clone_size: many; v_call: TRBV7-9; j_call: TRBJ1-1; d_call: .; cdr3_aa: CASSLEGWGTEAFF; cdr3_nt: TGTGCCAGCAGCTTAGAGGGGTGGGGCACTGAAGCTTTCTTT
clone_size: .; v_call: TRBV28; j_call: TRBJ1-6; d_call: .; cdr3_aa: CASTHGGGRRSPLHF; cdr3_nt: TGTGCCAGCACCCACGGTGGGGGACGGAGATCACCCCTCCACTTT
clone_size: .; v_call: TRBV9; j_call: TRBJ1-6; d_call: .; cdr3_aa: CASSVHSRDSYNSPLHF; cdr3_nt: TGTGCCAGCAGCGTCCATTCGAGGGACTCCTATAATTCACCCCTCCACTTT
clone_size: many; v_call: TRBV5-1; j_call: TRBJ1-2; d_call: .; cdr3_aa: CASSLGKYSYGYTF; cdr3_nt: TGCGCCAGCAGCTTGGGGAAATACAGCTATGGCTACACCTTC
clone_size: .; v_call: TRBV20-1; j_call: TRBJ2-7; d_call: .; cdr3_aa: CSARDPSSYEQYF; cdr3_nt: TGCAGTGCTAGAGATCCCAGCTCCTACGAGCAGTACTTC
clone_size: many; v_call: TRBV29-1; j_call: TRBJ1-1; d_call: TRBD1; cdr3_aa: CSVSSSGDRGYTEAFF; cdr3_nt: TGCAGCGTTAGTTCGAGCGGGGACAGGGGTTACACTGAAGCTTTCTTT
clone_size: .; v_call: TRBV6-2/TRBV6-3; j_call: TRBJ2-1; d_call: .; cdr3_aa: CASSYEGRAINEQFF; cdr3_nt: TGTGCCAGCAGTTACGAGGGGCGGGCGATCAATGAGCAGTTCTTC
clone_size: .; v_call: TRBV20-1; j_call: TRBJ1-2; d_call: TRBD1; cdr3_aa: CSARVGQGFGYTF; cdr3_nt: TGCAGTGCTAGAGTGGGACAGGGGTTCGGCTACACCTTC
clone_size: .; v_call: TRBV20-1; j_call: TRBJ2-4; d_call: TRBD2; cdr3_aa: CSASSSGGADNIQYF; cdr3_nt: TGCAGTGCTAGTTCAAGCGGGGGGGCTGATAACATTCAGTACTTC
clone_size: once; v_call: TRBV4-1; j_call: TRBJ2-5; d_call: TRBD2; cdr3_aa: CASSQGERGGWETQYF; cdr3_nt: TGCGCCAGCAGCCAAGGAGAGCGGGGGGGCTGGGAGACCCAGTACTTC
clone_size: few; v_call: TRBV5-4; j_call: TRBJ2-7; d_call: TRBD1; cdr3_aa: CASSSPGQGYHEQYF; cdr3_nt: TGTGCCAGCAGCTCGCCGGGACAGGGGTACCACGAGCAGTACTTC
clone_size: few; v_call: TRBV21-1; j_call: TRBJ2-7; d_call: .; cdr3_aa: CASSKGGGLGPEQYF; cdr3_nt: TGTGCCAGCAGCAAAGGAGGGGGACTTGGGCCCGAGCAGTACTTC
clone_size: few; v_call: TRBV5-1; j_call: TRBJ1-3; d_call: TRBD1; cdr3_aa: CASSPRTGSYSGNTIYF; cdr3_nt: TGCGCCAGCAGCCCTCGGACAGGGTCGTACTCTGGAAACACCATATATTTT
clone_size: .; v_call: TRBV5-1; j_call: TRBJ2-7; d_call: TRBD2; cdr3_aa: CASSLVAGESYEQYF; cdr3_nt: TGCGCCAGCAGCTTGGTGGCGGGGGAGTCCTACGAGCAGTACTTC
clone_size: few; v_call: TRBV29-1; j_call: TRBJ2-1; d_call: TRBD2; cdr3_aa: CSVSVAGGGNEQFF; cdr3_nt: TGCAGCGTTTCCGTAGCGGGAGGAGGAAATGAGCAGTTCTTC
clone_size: few; v_call: TRBV5-6; j_call: TRBJ1-1; d_call: .; cdr3_aa: CASSFLRVTEAFF; cdr3_nt: TGTGCCAGCAGCTTCCTCAGGGTAACTGAAGCTTTCTTT
clone_size: .; v_call: TRBV6-2/TRBV6-3; j_call: TRBJ1-5; d_call: .; cdr3_aa: CASSYNRGRNNQPQHF; cdr3_nt: TGTGCCAGCAGTTATAATCGGGGAAGGAACAATCAGCCCCAGCATTTT
clone_size: .; v_call: TRBV20-1; j_call: TRBJ2-3; d_call: .; cdr3_aa: CSSLGQIIDTQYF; cdr3_nt: TGCAGCAGCCTCGGACAGATCATAGATACGCAGTATTTT